Each of the 15 T cell receptor beta chains below was sequenced from the same sample in a study of CD8 T cells in ankylosing spondylitis. MiXCR, applied by TCRdb to the 5' RACE reads, yields one record per CDR3 protein. The data hold around 280,000 distinct CDR3 sequences, with 15% to 25% observed a single time. The material sequenced was blood, either unsorted or a sorted T cell fraction (not recorded which). The source of these receptors is a male donor with ankylosing spondylitis or in good health (not recorded which).

This clonotype was found a few times. This rearrangement joins TRBV9 to TRBJ2-5, with D possibly TRBD1 on 5 matching bases. The CDR3 sequence is 14 residues long. V lost 0 bases and J lost 4, with 10 bases in between. Germline V CDR1 and CDR2: SGDLS, YYNGEE. DNA of the CDR3: TGTGCCAGCAGCGTAGATGTAACAGGAGAGACCCAGTACTTC. Protein product: CASSVDVTGETQYF.

CDR3 nucleotides: TGCAGTGCTAGTTTGTCGCTAGCGGGAGGGGAGCAGTACGTC. It translates to CSASLSLAGGEQYV. V is TRBV20-1 and J is TRBJ2-7, with 12 bases fitting TRBD2. The CDR3 extends over 14 amino acids. V gave up 3 bases and J gave up 7 bases; unmatched junction bases: 7. Germline lookup yields CDR1 DFQATT and CDR2 SNEGSKA (reference sequence).

This chain uses TRBV10-3 with TRBJ2-2; D may be TRBD1 (6 bases). The CDR3 contains 15 residues. Germline V CDR1 and CDR2: ENHRY, SYGVKD. V shed 4 bases and J shed 5 bases, with 14 bases lying between them. Here the CDR3 reads CAISGRGIGTGELFF. DNA of the CDR3: TGTGCCATCAGTGGAAGGGGGATAGGTACCGGGGAGCTGTTTTTT.

This chain links TRBV25-1 with TRBJ2-7; 13 nucleotides match TRBD2. The CDR3 has 17 amino acids. Germline CDR1 MGHDK, CDR2 SYGVNS. Trimming took 6 bases from V and 0 from J; bases not matched to a gene: 8. The CDR3 protein is CASRGRTSGRSSYEQYV. The CDR3 region has the DNA TGTGCCAGCAGGGGGAGGACTAGCGGGAGAAGCTCCTACGAGCAGTACGTC.

The sample holds a few counts of this clonotype. The V gene is TRBV5-1, the J gene TRBJ2-7; 8 bases fit TRBD2. The germline CDR1 and CDR2 sequences are SGHRS and YFSETQ. The ends lost 4 bases at V and 3 bases at J; junction bases unmatched: 6. The length of the CDR3 is 14 residues. For the CDR3, the DNA is TGCGCCAGCAGCCCGGGACTAGGAGACTACGAGCAGTACGTC. Translating it yields CASSPGLGDYEQYV.

The V and J genes are TRBV5-1 and TRBJ2-6; TRBD2 is a possible D gene (6 bases). Trimming pared 7 bases from V and 2 bases from J, leaving 10 bases between. The germline V gene has CDR1 SGHRS and CDR2 YFSETQ. The CDR3 consists of 14 residues. The CDR3 DNA follows: TGCGCCAGCCTGGGGGAGGCTGGGGCCAACGTCCTGACTTTC. The encoded protein is CASLGEAGANVLTF.

This clonotype showed up just once. This chain links TRBV18 with TRBJ2-5; 7 bases match TRBD1. The V gene end was trimmed by 1 base and the J gene end by 2 bases; junction bases not matched to a gene: 1. CDR3 length: 14 amino acids. Germline V CDR1 and CDR2: KGHSH, LQKENI. The CDR3 reads CASSPLTGQETQYF. Written as DNA, the CDR3 is TGTGCCAGCTCACCACTGACAGGGCAAGAGACCCAGTACTTC.

This clonotype has a handful of counts. The rearrangement links TRBV6-5 to TRBJ2-3, with 7 bases identical to TRBD1. CDR1 is MNHEY, CDR2 SVGAGI, per germline. The CDR3 consists of 16 residues. Trimming cost V 1 base and J 6 bases; bases outside gene matches: 10. CDR3 loop: CASSYLRDRAFDTQYF. The CDR3 DNA is TGTGCCAGCAGTTACTTAAGGGACAGAGCTTTCGATACGCAGTATTTT.

This clonotype was detected a few times. The chain couples TRBV20-1 to TRBJ2-7, with 15 bases that match TRBD2. The CDR3 spans 17 residues. Germline CDR1 DFQATT, CDR2 SNEGSKA (reference sequence). V shed 0 bases, J shed 5 bases, and the junction held 8 bases outside the gene matches. The CDR3 DNA sequence: TGCAGTGCTAGAGACCCGGGACTAGCGGGGGGCGTTCACGAGCAGTACGTC. It yields the protein CSARDPGLAGGVHEQYV.

In this sample, this clonotype turned up a few times. This chain joins TRBV12-3 or TRBV12-4 and TRBJ2-7; TRBD1 agrees at 9 bases. There are 15 residues in the CDR3. V dropped 7 bases and J dropped 2; count of bases not matched to a gene: 9. The CDR3 protein is CASKMDRGATYEQYV. CDR3 sequence (DNA): TGTGCCAGCAAAATGGACAGGGGAGCGACCTACGAGCAGTACGTC.

The chain couples TRBV12-3 or TRBV12-4 to TRBJ2-1; D is uncertain. The CDR3 runs 14 residues. Trimming took off 6 bases at V and 11 bases at J, with 20 bases between the two ends. This CDR3 reads CASSPRPGPSKQFF. The CDR3 DNA reads TGTGCCAGCAGCCCTCGTCCTGGCCCCTCTAAGCAGTTCTTC.

The chain has TRBV7-2 and TRBJ1-2; perhaps TRBD1 as D (5 bases). V was shortened by 10 bases and J by 7 bases, with 22 bases between the two germline ends. The germline gives CDR1 SGHTA, CDR2 FQGNSA. The CDR3 length is 14 residues. CDR3 loop: CATTGPGIFGGYTF. The CDR3, as DNA: TGTGCCACCACCGGGCCAGGGATATTCGGTGGCTACACCTTC. The full variable domain, its missing parts supplied by reference TRBV7-2 and TRBJ1-2, is GAGVSQSPSNKVTEKGKDVELRCDPISGHTALYWYRQSLGQGLEFLIYFQGNSAPDKSGLPSDRFSAERTGGSVSTLTIQRTQQEDSAVYLCATTGPGIFGGYTFGSGTRLTVV.

V gene TRBV5-1 combines with J gene TRBJ2-1, with no clear D. The CDR3 extends over 13 amino acids. V lost 4 bases, J lost 6 bases, and 11 bases lay in between. Germline CDR1 and CDR2: SGHRS and YFSETQ. The CDR3 region has the DNA TGCGCCAGCAGCCCACTCAGTACCAATGAGCAGTTCTTC. Translating it yields CASSPLSTNEQFF.

This clonotype showed up many times. The chain joins TRBV7-6 to TRBJ2-1; 7 nucleotides agree with TRBD2. Germline loops: CDR1 SGHVS, CDR2 FNYEAQ. Losses at the gene ends were 7 bases for V and 3 bases for J; bases not matched to a gene: 3. The CDR3 totals 13 residues. The DNA for the CDR3 is TGTGCCAGCACTCGCGGGAGCTACAATGAGCAGTTCTTC. It specifies CASTRGSYNEQFF. Full variable domain (missing parts from reference TRBV7-6 and TRBJ2-1): GAGVSQSPRYKVTKRGQDVALRCDPISGHVSLYWYRQALGQGPEFLTYFNYEAQQDKSGLPNDRFSAERPEGSISTLTIQRTEQRDSAMYRCASTRGSYNEQFFGPGTRLTVL.

The gene calls are TRBV12-3 or TRBV12-4 and TRBJ2-1; TRBD2 matches 12 bases. V lost 5 bases to trimming and J lost 8 bases; unmatched junction nucleotides: 10. This CDR3 is built from 16 residues. The CDR3 region is CASSRRTSGVRDEQFF. The CDR3 nucleotides read TGTGCCAGCAGTCGAAGGACTAGCGGGGTGCGGGATGAGCAGTTCTTC.